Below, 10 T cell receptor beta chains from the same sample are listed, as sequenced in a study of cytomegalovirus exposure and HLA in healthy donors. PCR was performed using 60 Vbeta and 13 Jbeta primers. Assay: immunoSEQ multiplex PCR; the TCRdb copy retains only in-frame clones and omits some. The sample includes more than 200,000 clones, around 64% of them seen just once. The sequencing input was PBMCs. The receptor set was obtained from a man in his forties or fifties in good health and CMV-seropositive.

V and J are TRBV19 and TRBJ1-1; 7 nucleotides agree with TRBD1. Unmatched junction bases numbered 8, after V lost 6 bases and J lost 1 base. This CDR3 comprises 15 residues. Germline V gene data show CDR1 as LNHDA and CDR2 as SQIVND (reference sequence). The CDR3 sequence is CASRGNDRANTEAFF. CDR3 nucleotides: TGTGCCAGTAGGGGTAATGACAGGGCGAACACTGAAGCTTTCTTT.

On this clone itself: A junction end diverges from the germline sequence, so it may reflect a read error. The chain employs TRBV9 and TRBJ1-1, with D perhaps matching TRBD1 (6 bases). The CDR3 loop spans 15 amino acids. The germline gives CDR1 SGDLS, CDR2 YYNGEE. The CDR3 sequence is CASSVDQGPNAEAFF. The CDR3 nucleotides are TGTGCCAGCAGCGTAGATCAGGGGCCGAACGCTGAAGCTTTCTTT.

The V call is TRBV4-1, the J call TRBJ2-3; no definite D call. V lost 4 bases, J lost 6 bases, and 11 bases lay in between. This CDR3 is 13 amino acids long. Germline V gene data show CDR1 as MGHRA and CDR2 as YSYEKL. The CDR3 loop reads CASSPLARDTQYF. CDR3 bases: TGCGCCAGCAGCCCCCTGGCCAGGGATACGCAGTATTTT.

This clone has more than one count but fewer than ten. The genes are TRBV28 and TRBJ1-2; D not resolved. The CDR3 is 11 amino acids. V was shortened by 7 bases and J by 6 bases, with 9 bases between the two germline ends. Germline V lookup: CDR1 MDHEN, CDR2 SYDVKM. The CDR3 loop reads CASIGRNGYTF. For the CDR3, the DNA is TGTGCCAGCATTGGCAGAAATGGCTACACCTTC.

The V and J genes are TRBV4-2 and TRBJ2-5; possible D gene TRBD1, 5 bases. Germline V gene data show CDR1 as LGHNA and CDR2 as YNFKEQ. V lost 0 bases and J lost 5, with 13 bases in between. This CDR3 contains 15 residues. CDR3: CASSQERGRDETQYF. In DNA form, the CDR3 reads TGTGCCAGCAGCCAAGAAAGGGGCAGGGATGAGACCCAGTACTTC.

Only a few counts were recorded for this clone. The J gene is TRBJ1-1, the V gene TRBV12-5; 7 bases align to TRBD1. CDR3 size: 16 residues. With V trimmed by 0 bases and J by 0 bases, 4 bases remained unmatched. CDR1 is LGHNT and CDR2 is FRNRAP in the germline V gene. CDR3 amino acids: CASGLVPGQLNTEAFF. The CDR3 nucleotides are TGTGCTAGTGGTTTGGTACCGGGACAGTTGAACACTGAAGCTTTCTTT.

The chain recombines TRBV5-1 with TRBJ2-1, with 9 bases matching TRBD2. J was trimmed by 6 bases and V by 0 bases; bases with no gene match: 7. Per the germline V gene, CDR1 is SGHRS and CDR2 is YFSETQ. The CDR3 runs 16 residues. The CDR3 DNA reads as TGCGCCAGCAGCTTGGGGCGGGGGGGCCCAAGCAATGAGCAGTTCTTC. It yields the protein CASSLGRGGPSNEQFF.

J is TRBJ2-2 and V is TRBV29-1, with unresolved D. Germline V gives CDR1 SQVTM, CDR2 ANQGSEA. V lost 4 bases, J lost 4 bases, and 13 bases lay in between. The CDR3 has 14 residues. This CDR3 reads CSVAPARATGELFF. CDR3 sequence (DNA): TGCAGCGTTGCCCCAGCGCGTGCCACCGGGGAGCTGTTTTTT.

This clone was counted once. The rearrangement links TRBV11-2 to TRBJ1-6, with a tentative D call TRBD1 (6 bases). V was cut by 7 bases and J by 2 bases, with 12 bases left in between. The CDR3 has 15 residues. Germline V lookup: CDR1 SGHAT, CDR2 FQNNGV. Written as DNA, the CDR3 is TGTGCCAGCATGGCCCGGACAGCCTATAATTCACCCCTCCACTTT. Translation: CASMARTAYNSPLHF.

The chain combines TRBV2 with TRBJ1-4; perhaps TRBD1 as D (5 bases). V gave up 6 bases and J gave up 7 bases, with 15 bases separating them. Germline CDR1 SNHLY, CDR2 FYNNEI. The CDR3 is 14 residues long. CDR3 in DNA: TGTGCCAGCAGAATAGATCTAAGGGGTGAAAAACTGTTTTTT. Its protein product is CASRIDLRGEKLFF.